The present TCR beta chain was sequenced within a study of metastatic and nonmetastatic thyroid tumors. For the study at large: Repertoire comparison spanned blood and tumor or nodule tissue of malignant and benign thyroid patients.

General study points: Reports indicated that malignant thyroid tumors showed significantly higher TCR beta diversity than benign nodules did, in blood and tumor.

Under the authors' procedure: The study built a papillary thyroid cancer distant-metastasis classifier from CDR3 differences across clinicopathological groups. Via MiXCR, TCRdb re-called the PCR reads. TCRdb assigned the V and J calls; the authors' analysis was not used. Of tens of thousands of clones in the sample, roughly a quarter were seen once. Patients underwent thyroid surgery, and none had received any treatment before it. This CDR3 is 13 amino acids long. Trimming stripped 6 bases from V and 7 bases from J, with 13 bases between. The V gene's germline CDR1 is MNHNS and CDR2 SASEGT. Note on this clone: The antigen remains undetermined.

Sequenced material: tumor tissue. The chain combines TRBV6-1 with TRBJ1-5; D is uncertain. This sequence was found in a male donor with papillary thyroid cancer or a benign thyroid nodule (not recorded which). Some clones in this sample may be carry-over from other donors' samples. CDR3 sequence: CASRSLPTQPQHF. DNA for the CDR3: TGTGCCAGCAGGAGCCTACCGACGCAGCCCCAGCATTTT.